This paragraph covers one T cell receptor (beta chain) sequence. Its antigen is undetermined. It was with 60 Vbeta and 13 Jbeta primers that the PCR ran. Sequencing used immunoSEQ multiplex PCR; TCRdb keeps in-frame clones, though not all of them. The sample lists some 120,000 clones, around 80% seen once, with roughly 5.7% in the top ten. The CDR3 sequence is 14 residues long. Germline V lookup: CDR1 SGHRS, CDR2 YFSETQ. Trimming took 3 bases from V and 0 from J, leaving 9 bases between them. The record originates from a study of cytomegalovirus exposure and HLA in healthy donors. Points from the study as a whole: Relative to the approximately 700-donor mean, N-insertions were reportedly fewer in an Asian-associated ancestry cluster in a later analysis.

The source of this sequence is a man younger than 40 in good health and CMV-seronegative. V is TRBV5-1 and J is TRBJ1-2; TRBD1 is a possible D gene (6 bases). Input material: PBMCs. The CDR3 spells CASSWTDANYGYTF. In DNA, the CDR3 is TGCGCCAGCAGCTGGACAGATGCTAACTATGGCTACACCTTC.